This T cell receptor beta chain emerged from a study of control samples from healthy donors and cancer patients. The table came from immunoSEQ multiplex PCR; TCRdb's copy has only in-frame clones and leaves some out. The sample has some 70,000 clones; 83% are singletons. Per the germline V gene, CDR1 is SNHLY and CDR2 is FYNNEI. The CDR3 spans 15 residues. The V gene lost 2 bases and the J gene lost 2 bases, with 10 bases spanning the gap. The J gene is TRBJ2-1, the V gene TRBV2; D not resolved. The sequencing sample was made of blood. This receptor was obtained from a man aged 55-75 years in good health. DNA for the CDR3: TGTGCCAGCAGTGAAATAAGCGCCCCCTACAATGAGCAGTTCTTC. Translating it yields CASSEISAPYNEQFF.